Following are 14 T cell receptor beta chains from one sample sequenced in a study of blood T cell repertoires in COVID-19. Assay: immunoSEQ multiplex PCR; the TCRdb copy retains only in-frame clones and omits some. The sample carries some 320,000 clones, 65% to 90% recorded once. The sample comprised peripheral blood. These receptors all come from a human donor in a cohort sampled during active COVID-19.

The rearrangement uses TRBV20-1 and TRBJ1-1; 8 bases are a match to TRBD1. The trim removed 3 bases at V and 4 bases at J, leaving 19 bases unmatched. This CDR3 comprises 18 residues. Germline assignment: CDR1 DFQATT and CDR2 SNEGSKA (reference sequence). Here the CDR3 reads CSASKLFRGRELGTEAFF. The CDR3 DNA reads TGCAGTGCTAGTAAGTTGTTCAGGGGGCGCGAGCTGGGCACTGAAGCTTTCTTT.

The chain is built from TRBV4-2 and TRBJ2-2; 13 nucleotides align to TRBD2. The CDR3 is made up of 16 amino acids. The germline V gene encodes CDR1 LGHNA and CDR2 YNFKEQ. V lost 1 base and J lost 6; bases outside the gene matches: 2. The CDR3 region has the DNA TGTGCCAGCAGCCAAGCCACTAGCGGGGGGGCCGGGGAGCTGTTTTTT. Its translation: CASSQATSGGAGELFF.

This clone was observed a single time. This rearrangement joins TRBV19 to TRBJ1-1; D is perhaps TRBD1 (6 bases). The CDR3 loop spans 16 amino acids. V lost 4 bases and J 1 base, leaving 16 bases between the germline ends. Germline V gene data show CDR1 as LNHDA and CDR2 as SQIVND (reference sequence). The CDR3 coding sequence is TGTGCCAGTAGTACCCCCAAGTGGACAGAGAACACTGAAGCTTTCTTT. Translating gives CASSTPKWTENTEAFF.

CDR3: CASSGGTSNEKLFF. The CDR3, as DNA: TGCGCCAGCAGTGGGGGGACTTCCAATGAAAAACTGTTTTTT. The gene calls are TRBV10-2 and TRBJ1-4; D might be TRBD1 (5 bases). The germline CDR1 and CDR2 sequences are WSHSY and SAAADI. The length of the CDR3 is 14 residues. V lost 4 bases, J lost 5 bases, and 11 bases lay in between.

The V and J genes are TRBV7-9 and TRBJ2-3; D possibly corresponds to TRBD1 (6 bases). Germline V gene sequence: CDR1 SEHNR, CDR2 FQNEAQ (reference sequence). The CDR3 length is 15 residues. Trimming took off 5 bases at V and 0 bases at J, with 12 bases between the two ends. CDR3 nucleotide sequence: TGTGCCAGCAGCGACAGGAGCCCTAGCACAGATACGCAGTATTTT. It translates to CASSDRSPSTDTQYF.

The chain combines TRBV7-2 with TRBJ2-1, with 12 bases identical to TRBD2. Germline V lookup: CDR1 SGHTA, CDR2 FQGNSA. This CDR3 has 19 amino acids. After removal of 0 bases from V and 5 bases from J, the junction contained 11 bases not matched to a gene. DNA for the CDR3: TGTGCCAGCAGCTTAGCGAAGCGGCTAGCGGGGGGGCCGAACAATGAGCAGTTCTTC. Translation: CASSLAKRLAGGPNNEQFF.

CDR3 loop: CASSARTGGIDEQYF. As DNA, the CDR3 is TGTGCCAGTAGTGCCCGGACAGGGGGCATTGACGAGCAGTACTTC. The genes are TRBV19 and TRBJ2-7; 11 nucleotides match TRBD1. The CDR3 length is 15 residues. V lost 5 bases to trimming and J lost 5 bases; unmatched junction nucleotides: 8. The germline V gene encodes CDR1 LNHDA and CDR2 SQIVND (reference sequence).

The chain has TRBV9 and TRBJ2-7; 9 positions match TRBD1. This CDR3 has 14 amino acids. Germline assignment: CDR1 SGDLS and CDR2 YYNGEE. V gave up 4 bases and J gave up 6 bases; unmatched junction bases: 8. CDR3 amino acids: CASSTRDRASEQYF. The CDR3 DNA follows: TGTGCCAGCAGCACCCGGGACAGGGCTTCCGAGCAGTACTTC.

This chain uses TRBV7-6 with TRBJ1-1; maybe TRBD1 (6 bases). CDR1 is SGHVS, CDR2 FNYEAQ, per germline. CDR3 length: 16 amino acids. Trimming removed 5 bases at V and 2 bases at J, with 18 bases between. DNA of the CDR3: TGTGCCAGCAGCCTACAGGGCCCCTTCGTTAACACTGAAGCTTTCTTT. This codes for CASSLQGPFVNTEAFF. Together with reference TRBV7-6 and TRBJ1-1, the CDR3 gives the full variable domain: GAGVSQSPRYKVTKRGQDVALRCDPISGHVSLYWYRQALGQGPEFLTYFNYEAQQDKSGLPNDRFSAERPEGSISTLTIQRTEQRDSAMYRCASSLQGPFVNTEAFFGQGTRLTVV.

V is TRBV12-3 or TRBV12-4 and J is TRBJ1-1; D is perhaps TRBD1 (6 bases). V was trimmed by 7 bases and J by 7 bases, leaving 13 bases between them. There are 12 residues in the CDR3. CDR3 in amino acids: CASIDTGLEAFF. DNA of the CDR3: TGTGCCAGCATTGACACAGGGCTTGAAGCTTTCTTT.

The chain joins TRBV6-5 to TRBJ1-5, with 10 bases matching TRBD1. In germline, CDR1 is MNHEY, CDR2 SVGAGI. V gave up 4 bases and J gave up 7 bases; unmatched junction bases: 4. This CDR3 is 14 amino acids long. The CDR3 coding sequence is TGTGCCAGCAGTTCTCCGGGACAGGGGCAGCCCCAGCATTTT. This translates into CASSSPGQGQPQHF.

The chain joins TRBV9 to TRBJ2-3; 13 positions agree with TRBD2. The CDR3 length is 16 residues. Germline V gene sequence: CDR1 SGDLS, CDR2 YYNGEE. V lost 5 bases, J lost 3 bases, and 6 bases stayed unmatched. The CDR3 spells CASSELLAGGTDTQYF. The DNA for the CDR3 is TGTGCCAGCAGTGAACTACTAGCGGGGGGGACAGATACGCAGTATTTT. The entire variable domain, with the rest obtained from reference TRBV9 and TRBJ2-3, is as follows: DSGVTQTPKHLITATGQRVTLRCSPRSGDLSVYWYQQSLDQGLQFLIQYYNGEERAKGNILERFSAQQFPDLHSELNLSSLELGDSALYFCASSELLAGGTDTQYFGPGTRLTVL.

The chain couples TRBV1 to TRBJ2-3; the table's D call, TRBD2, has no DNA check behind it. TRBV1 is described as a pseudogene. This CDR3 region has 12 residues. CDR3 sequence (DNA): TGCACCAGCAGTCCCTATCCCGATACGCAGTATTTT. Protein product: CTSSPYPDTQYF.

V is TRBV30 and J is TRBJ1-5, with a possible D match to TRBD1 (5 bases). The CDR3 length is 14 residues. V lost 0 bases, J lost 7 bases, and 13 bases lay in between. Germline V gives CDR1 GTSNPN, CDR2 SVGIG (reference sequence). This CDR3 reads CAWSVRQGGQPQHF. As DNA, the CDR3 is TGTGCCTGGAGTGTTAGGCAGGGCGGCCAGCCCCAGCATTTT.